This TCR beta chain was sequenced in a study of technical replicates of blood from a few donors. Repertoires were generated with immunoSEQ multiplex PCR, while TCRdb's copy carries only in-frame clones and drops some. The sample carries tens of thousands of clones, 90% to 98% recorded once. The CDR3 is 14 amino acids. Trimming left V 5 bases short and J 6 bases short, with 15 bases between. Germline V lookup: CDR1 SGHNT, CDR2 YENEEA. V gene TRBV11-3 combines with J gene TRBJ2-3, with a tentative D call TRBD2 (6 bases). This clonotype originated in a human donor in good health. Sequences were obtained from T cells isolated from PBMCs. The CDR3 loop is CASSPTSSGDTQYF. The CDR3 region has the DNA TGTGCCAGCAGCCCAACTAGCTCGGGGGATACGCAGTATTTT.